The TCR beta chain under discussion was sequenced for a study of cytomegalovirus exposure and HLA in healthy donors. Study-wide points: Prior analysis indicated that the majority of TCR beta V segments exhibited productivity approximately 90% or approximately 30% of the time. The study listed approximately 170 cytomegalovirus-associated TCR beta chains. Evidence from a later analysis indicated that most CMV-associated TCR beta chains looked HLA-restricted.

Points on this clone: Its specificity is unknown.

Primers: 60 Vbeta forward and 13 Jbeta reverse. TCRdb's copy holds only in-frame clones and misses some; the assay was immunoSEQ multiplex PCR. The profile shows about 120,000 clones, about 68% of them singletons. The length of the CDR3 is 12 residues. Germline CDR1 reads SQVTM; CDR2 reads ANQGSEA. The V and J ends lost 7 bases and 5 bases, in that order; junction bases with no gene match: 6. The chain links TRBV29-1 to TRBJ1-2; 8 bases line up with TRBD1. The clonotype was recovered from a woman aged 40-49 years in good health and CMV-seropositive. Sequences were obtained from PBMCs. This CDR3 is CSAATGAYGYTF. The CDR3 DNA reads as TGCAGCGCCGCGACAGGGGCTTATGGCTACACCTTC.